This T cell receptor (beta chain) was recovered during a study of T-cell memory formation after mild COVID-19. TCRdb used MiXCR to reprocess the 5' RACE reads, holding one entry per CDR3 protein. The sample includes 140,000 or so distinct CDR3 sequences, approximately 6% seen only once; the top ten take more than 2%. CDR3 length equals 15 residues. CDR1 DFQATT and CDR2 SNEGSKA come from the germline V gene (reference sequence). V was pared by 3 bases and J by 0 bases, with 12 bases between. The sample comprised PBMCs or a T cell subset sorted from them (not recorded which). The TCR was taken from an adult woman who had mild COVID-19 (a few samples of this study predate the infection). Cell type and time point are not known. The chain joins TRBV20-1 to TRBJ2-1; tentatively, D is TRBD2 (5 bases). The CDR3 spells CSASRSGYSYNEQFF. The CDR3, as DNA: TGCAGTGCTAGTAGGAGCGGCTACTCCTACAATGAGCAGTTCTTC.